The TCR beta chain under discussion was sequenced for a study of Ad26.COV2.S vaccination and SARS-CoV-2 variants. The wider study: In the study, Ad26.COV2.S was injected intramuscularly once, or twice 56 days apart. Study-wide points: Spike-specific TCR breadth was greater after Ad26.COV2.S than placebo.

In the case of this clone: What it binds is unknown.

This CDR3 has 12 residues. The germline V gene encodes CDR1 GTSNPN and CDR2 SVGIG (reference sequence). V dropped 0 bases and J dropped 1 base, with 3 bases sitting between them. Treatment reported: roughly 20 received Ad26.COV2.S at low or high dose, single or two shots; about 5 received placebo; per-sample allocation not given. It was on day 63 after the first vaccine or placebo injection that samples were taken. The assay was immunoSEQ multiplex PCR, and TCRdb's table has in-frame clones only and misses some. The repertoire has about 420,000 clones, around 89% of them found once; the top ten carry less than 4%.

The receptor was isolated from a person between 18 and 59 years old who received the Ad26.COV2.S COVID-19 vaccine or a placebo. This sample comprised peripheral blood, obtained in a trial of Ad26.COV2.S vaccine versus placebo. This chain links TRBV30 with TRBJ2-5; D unresolved. In DNA, the CDR3 is TGTGCCTGGAGTGTCGGCCAAGAGACCCAGTACTTC. This translates into CAWSVGQETQYF.